This T cell receptor beta chain was identified in a study of shared clonotypes between healthy human individuals. Naive CD8 populations comprised CD45RO-negative cells positively selected for CCR7, excluding terminally differentiated effector memory CD45RA+ cells. This CDR3 contains 17 residues. V trimming: 0 bases; J trimming: 7 bases; junction bases outside the gene matches: 10. From germline, CDR1 is LNHNV and CDR2 YYDKDF (reference sequence). Data came from immunoSEQ multiplex PCR; TCRdb stores just in-frame clones and leaves some out. This table has about 590,000 clones, over 95% appearing once.

Source material: naive CD8+ T cells sorted from blood. The chain links TRBV15 to TRBJ2-2; 8 nucleotides agree with TRBD1. This TCR was recovered from a woman aged 25 to 39 in good health. The CDR3 sequence: CATSRDQDREFSGELFF. The CDR3 DNA reads TGTGCCACCAGCAGAGATCAGGACAGGGAGTTCAGCGGGGAGCTGTTTTTT.